This T cell receptor (beta chain) was documented in a study of T cells in Graves' hyperthyroidism and ophthalmopathy. The wider study: Any treatment followed the collection of peripheral blood at initial diagnosis.

Over 18 months, lack of ophthalmopathy progression marked Graves' hyperthyroidism as stable. Participants, patients aged 18 to 65, had newly diagnosed hyperthyroidism with a duration under 2 months. TCR beta CDR3 regions were amplified from RNA transcripts. The TCR CDR3 was amplified in a first-round RT-PCR using the HTBI primer set. TCRdb itself ran the multiplex PCR reads through MiXCR, one entry per CDR3 protein. This repertoire shows 750,000 to 900,000 distinct CDR3 sequences, roughly 40% found once; its top ten account for more than 7%. The TCR originated in a young man with Graves' hyperthyroidism. Sequences were obtained from blood.

The CDR3 DNA follows: TGTGCCAGCAGAAGCAGGAAACCCGGGGAGCTGTTTTTT. Translating it yields CASRSRKPGELFF. The genes are TRBV2 and TRBJ2-2; the D is unclear. V was cut by 6 bases and J by 6 bases, with 11 bases left in between. The germline V gene has CDR1 SNHLY and CDR2 FYNNEI. This CDR3 is 13 amino acids long. The full variable domain, completed using reference TRBV2 and TRBJ2-2, is EPEVTQTPSHQVTQMGQEVILRCVPISNHLYFYWYRQILGQKVEFLVSFYNNEISEKSEIFDDQFSVERPDGSNFTLKIRSTKLEDSAMYFCASRSRKPGELFFGEGSRLTVL.